This paragraph reports one T cell receptor (beta chain). Its antigen is undetermined. The sample comes from a study of lung T cells in sarcoidosis with Löfgren's syndrome. The study's findings and limits: Multiple Löfgren's syndrome patients reportedly shared TRAV12-1 and TRBV2 CDR3 motifs, suggesting public CD4+ TCRs.

Trimming cost V 4 bases and J 6 bases; bases outside gene matches: 15. The CDR3 extends over 18 amino acids. Germline CDR1 SGHTA, CDR2 FQGNSA. MiXCR was run by TCRdb on the reads, yielding one entry per CDR3 protein. Of roughly 20,000 distinct CDR3 sequences listed, about 22% were seen once; the top ten hold approximately 4%. The rearrangement joins TRBV7-2 to TRBJ2-1; TRBD2 aligns across 10 bases. The TCR was taken from a human donor with sarcoidosis (Löfgren's syndrome or another form), or a control subject (not recorded which). The sequenced sample consisted of CD4+ T cells from PBMCs. CDR3 region: CASSSRGVGLAGANEQFF. The CDR3 nucleotides are TGTGCCAGCAGCTCGAGGGGAGTCGGGCTAGCGGGAGCCAATGAGCAGTTCTTC. Full variable domain (rest looked up from reference TRBV7-2 and TRBJ2-1): GAGVSQSPSNKVTEKGKDVELRCDPISGHTALYWYRQSLGQGLEFLIYFQGNSAPDKSGLPSDRFSAERTGGSVSTLTIQRTQQEDSAVYLCASSSRGVGLAGANEQFFGPGTRLTVL.